A single TCR beta chain is shown here with its context. This clone has only one observation. Its antigen is unknown. Qualities for individual bases were not recorded, and no much larger clone is one base off. The trial excluded patients who had a history of autoimmune disease or who were on systemic immunosuppression. Peripheral blood for TCR sequencing was collected from all dose cohorts at baseline, on cycle 4 day 1, and on cycle 7 day 1. Samples were obtained from an open-label, multicenter, first-in-human phase I dose-escalation trial of ivuxolimab. Adults with locally advanced or metastatic melanoma, renal cell carcinoma, hepatocellular carcinoma or head and neck squamous cell carcinoma were enrolled in the trial. Before TCR sequencing, CD4+ T cells and CD8+ T cells were sorted from peripheral blood as separate populations. For sequencing of the TCRbeta CDR3 region, genomic DNA was extracted from the sorted cells. TCRbeta CDR3 regions were sequenced using the immunoSEQ Assay. The source is immuneACCESS, and TCRdb retained only in-frame sequences with V and J called. Part of the clones is not carried over; for the studies checked, unresolved V genes explain less than half of this, and the remainder is unexplained. For this sample the table gives roughly 58,000 clones, of which roughly 85% were detected only once. The top ten clonotypes cover 0.76% of the sample.

This sample is drawn from a study of OX40 agonist ivuxolimab in advanced cancers. Study-level background: Ivuxolimab was a fully human IgG2 agonistic monoclonal antibody targeting the costimulatory receptor OX40 (CD134). Intravenous ivuxolimab was administered to patients every 2 weeks at six dose levels: 0.01, 0.1, 0.3, 1.5, 3 and 10 mg/kg. Among the 50 to 55 dose-escalation patients, some 20 had hepatocellular carcinoma, around 15 melanoma, 9 renal cell carcinoma and 9 head and neck cancer. A male proportion of roughly 80% and a mean age of about 60 years, ranging from roughly 23 to 80, were recorded for the dose-escalation cohort. Prior anti-PD-1, anti-PD-L1 or anti-CTLA-4 therapy was permitted, and 40% of dose-escalation patients had received checkpoint inhibitors. Partial responses occurred in three dose-escalation patients, of whom one had hepatocellular carcinoma and two had cutaneous melanoma. Peripheral TCRbeta sequencing aimed to test whether ivuxolimab altered TCR sequence diversity and caused clonal T-cell expansion. The paper describes the monotherapy dose-escalation part (N of about 52 patients) of the phase I trial of ivuxolimab. General conclusions and limits of the study: On average, CD8+ T cells showed more expanded clones than CD4+ T cells after ivuxolimab. Low levels of normalized T-cell clonal expansion were also seen in some patients who did not respond. Antigen specificity was not determined for the clonally expanded peripheral T cells. In partial responders in the 0.1-3.0 mg/kg groups, normalized peripheral clonal expansion was found to be among the lowest, especially among CD8+ T cells. At doses from 0.1 to 3.0 mg/kg, clonal expansion was seen in both CD4+ and CD8+ blood T cells between baseline and week 6.

The sequence derives from an adult with an advanced solid tumor such as melanoma, head and neck, liver or kidney cancer. This specimen was CD4+ or CD8+ T cells sorted from blood, taken in a trial of the OX40 agonist ivuxolimab.

The CDR3 protein sequence reads: CASSLEGELGEQYF. The nucleotide sequence reads as follows: TGTGCCAGCAGTTTAGAAGGGGAATTGGGGGAGCAGTACTTC. Recombination linked TRBV6-5 to TRBJ2-7; matching of 5 bases hints at TRBD1 as the D gene. V drops 4 bases and J drops 7 bases, leaving 17 bases in between. CDR1 and CDR2 are drawn from the germline V gene: MNHEY, SVGAGI. The CDR3, from cysteine to phenylalanine, totals 14 residues. CDR3 DNA is the only sequence kept; it has 42 bases, read in frame from the first base.